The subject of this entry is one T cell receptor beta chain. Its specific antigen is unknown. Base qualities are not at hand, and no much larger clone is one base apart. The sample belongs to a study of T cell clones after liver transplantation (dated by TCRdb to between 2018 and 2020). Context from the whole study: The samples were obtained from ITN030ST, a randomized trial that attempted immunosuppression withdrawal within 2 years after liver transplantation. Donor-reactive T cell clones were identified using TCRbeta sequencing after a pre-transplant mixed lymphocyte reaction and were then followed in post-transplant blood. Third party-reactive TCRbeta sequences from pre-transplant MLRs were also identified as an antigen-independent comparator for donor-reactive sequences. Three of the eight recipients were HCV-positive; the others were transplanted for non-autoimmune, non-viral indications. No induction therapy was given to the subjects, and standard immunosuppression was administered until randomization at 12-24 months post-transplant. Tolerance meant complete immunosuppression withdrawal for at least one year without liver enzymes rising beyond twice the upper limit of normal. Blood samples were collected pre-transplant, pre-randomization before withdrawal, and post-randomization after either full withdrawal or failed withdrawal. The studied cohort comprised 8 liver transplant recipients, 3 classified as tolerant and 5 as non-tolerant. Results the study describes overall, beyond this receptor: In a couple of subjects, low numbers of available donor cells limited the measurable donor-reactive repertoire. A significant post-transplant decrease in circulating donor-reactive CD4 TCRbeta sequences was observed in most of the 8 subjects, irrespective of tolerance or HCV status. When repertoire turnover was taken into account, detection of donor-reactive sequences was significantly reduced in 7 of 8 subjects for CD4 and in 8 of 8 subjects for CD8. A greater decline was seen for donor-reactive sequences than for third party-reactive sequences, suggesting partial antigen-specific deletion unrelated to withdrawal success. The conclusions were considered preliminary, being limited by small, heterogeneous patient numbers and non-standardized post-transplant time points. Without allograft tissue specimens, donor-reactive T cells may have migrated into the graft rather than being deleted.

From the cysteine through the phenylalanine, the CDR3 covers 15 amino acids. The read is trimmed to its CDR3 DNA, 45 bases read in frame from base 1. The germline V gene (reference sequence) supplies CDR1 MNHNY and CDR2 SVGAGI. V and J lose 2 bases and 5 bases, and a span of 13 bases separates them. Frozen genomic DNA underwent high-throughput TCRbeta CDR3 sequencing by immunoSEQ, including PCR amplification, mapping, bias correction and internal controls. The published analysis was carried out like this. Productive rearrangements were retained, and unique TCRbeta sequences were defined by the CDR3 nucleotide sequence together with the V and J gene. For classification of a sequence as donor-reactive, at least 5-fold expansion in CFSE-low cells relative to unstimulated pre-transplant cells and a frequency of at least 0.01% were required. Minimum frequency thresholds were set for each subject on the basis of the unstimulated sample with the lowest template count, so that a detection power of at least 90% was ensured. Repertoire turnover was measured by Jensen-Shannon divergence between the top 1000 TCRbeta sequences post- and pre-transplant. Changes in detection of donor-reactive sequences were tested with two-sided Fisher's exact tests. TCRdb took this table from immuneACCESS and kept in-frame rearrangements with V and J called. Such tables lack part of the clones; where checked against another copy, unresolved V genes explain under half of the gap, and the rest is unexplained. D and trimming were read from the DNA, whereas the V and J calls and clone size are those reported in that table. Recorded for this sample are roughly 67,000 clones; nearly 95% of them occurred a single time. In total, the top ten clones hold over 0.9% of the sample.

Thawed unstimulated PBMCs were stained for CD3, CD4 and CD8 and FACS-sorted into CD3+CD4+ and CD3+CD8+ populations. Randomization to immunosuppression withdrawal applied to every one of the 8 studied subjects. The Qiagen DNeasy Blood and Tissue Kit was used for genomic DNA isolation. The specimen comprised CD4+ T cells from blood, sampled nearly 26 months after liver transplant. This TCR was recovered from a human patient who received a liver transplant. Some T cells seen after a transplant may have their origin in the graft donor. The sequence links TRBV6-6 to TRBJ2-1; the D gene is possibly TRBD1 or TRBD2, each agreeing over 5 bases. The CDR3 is CASSYAGTLNNEQFF. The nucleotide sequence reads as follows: TGTGCCAGCAGTTACGCCGGGACCCTAAACAATGAGCAGTTCTTC.